This passage covers 9 T cell receptor beta chains from one sample sequenced in a study of blood T cell repertoires in COVID-19. Clones were read by immunoSEQ multiplex PCR, and TCRdb kept only the in-frame ones, dropping some. The sample holds roughly 250,000 clones, around 82% seen once. Sequenced material: peripheral blood. These receptors were collected from a man in his forties or fifties with active or convalescent COVID-19.

The chain links TRBV11-2 to TRBJ2-1, with TRBD2 matching over 10 bases. The CDR3 runs to 18 residues. V trimming: 5 bases; J trimming: 0 bases; junction bases outside the gene matches: 10. Per germline, CDR1 SGHAT and CDR2 FQNNGV. The CDR3 sequence: CASSAGLASGSSYNEQFF. The CDR3 DNA reads TGTGCCAGCAGCGCCGGTTTGGCTAGCGGGAGCTCCTACAATGAGCAGTTCTTC.

Many counts were recorded for this clone. The chain couples TRBV4-2 to TRBJ2-2; D gene ambiguous. In germline, CDR1 is LGHNA, CDR2 YNFKEQ. Trimming pared 0 bases from V and 4 bases from J, leaving 6 bases between. This CDR3 comprises 14 residues. The CDR3 sequence is CASSQDFSTGELFF. In nucleotides, the CDR3 is TGTGCCAGCAGCCAAGATTTCAGCACCGGGGAGCTGTTTTTT.

The chain uses TRBV25-1 and TRBJ1-4; 7 positions match TRBD1. V shed 0 bases and J 0 bases; nucleotides not matched to a gene: 7. Germline V gives CDR1 MGHDK, CDR2 SYGVNS. CDR3 size: 18 residues. CDR3: CASSEYRRDSATNEKLFF. In nucleotides, the CDR3 is TGTGCCAGCAGTGAATACCGTCGGGACAGCGCAACTAATGAAAAACTGTTTTTT.

This chain joins TRBV28 and TRBJ2-7; D is possibly TRBD2 (6 bases). The germline V gene has CDR1 MDHEN and CDR2 SYDVKM. The CDR3 extends over 18 amino acids. Trimming shortened V by 6 bases and J by 4 bases, and 28 bases separated the two germline ends. CDR3 in DNA: TGTGCCAGCAGCTACTCGGCCCTAGTCCCGGGAGCGAAGTACGAGCAGTACTTC. It is translated as CASSYSALVPGAKYEQYF.

The chain uses TRBV3-1 (or the pseudogene TRBV3-2) and TRBJ2-7, with D possibly being TRBD1 (6 bases). In germline, CDR1 is LGHDT, CDR2 YNNKEL (reference sequence). Trimming pared 4 bases from V and 4 bases from J, leaving 11 bases between. The CDR3 extends over 13 amino acids. CDR3: CASSRTANYEQYF. The CDR3 DNA is TGTGCCAGCAGCCGGACAGCGAATTACGAGCAGTACTTC.

The V call is TRBV5-1, the J call TRBJ2-3, with D possibly being TRBD1 (6 bases). The germline gives CDR1 SGHRS, CDR2 YFSETQ. This CDR3 region has 15 residues. Trimming took off 2 bases at V and 0 bases at J, with 10 bases between the two ends. For the CDR3, the DNA is TGCGCCAGCAGCTTCGAGGACAGTAGCACAGATACGCAGTATTTT. It yields the protein CASSFEDSSTDTQYF.

The V gene is TRBV15, the J gene TRBJ2-3; 8 bases are shared with TRBD2. Germline V gene sequence: CDR1 LNHNV, CDR2 YYDKDF (reference sequence). The CDR3 has 19 amino acids. V dropped 0 bases and J dropped 3; count of bases not matched to a gene: 14. The CDR3 reads CATSRDRGSAGGSTDTQYF. The CDR3 bases are TGTGCCACCAGCAGAGATCGGGGTAGCGCGGGAGGATCAACAGATACGCAGTATTTT.

V usage is TRBV5-1 and J usage is TRBJ2-7; tentatively, D is TRBD2 (6 bases). CDR1 SGHRS and CDR2 YFSETQ come from the germline V gene. This CDR3 is built from 15 residues. V lost 4 bases to trimming and J lost 3 bases, with 17 bases between them. The CDR3 DNA reads as TGCGCCAGCAGCACATTACCGGGACTCTACTACGAGCAGTACTTC. This codes for CASSTLPGLYYEQYF.

The gene calls are TRBV21-1 and TRBJ2-7; TRBD1, the table's D call, was not compared with the DNA. TRBV21-1 is designated a pseudogene. The CDR3 is 18 residues long. CDR3 sequence reads: CASSKDYSRTGLMYEQYF. The CDR3 DNA reads as TGTGCCAGCAGCAAAGATTATTCTCGGACAGGGTTAATGTACGAGCAGTACTTC.